The T cell receptor beta chain under discussion was sequenced for a study of Ad26.COV2.S vaccination and SARS-CoV-2 variants. Study-wide background: The Ad26.COV2.S arm of the COV1001 trial was where the donor was placed.

With 5 bases removed from V and 8 bases from J, the gap between germline ends came to 13 bases. Looked up from germline, CDR1 is KGHSH and CDR2 is LQKENI. This CDR3 is 14 amino acids long. Treatment meaning: about 20 received Ad26.COV2.S at low or high dose, single or two shots; about 5 received placebo; per-sample allocation not given. The samples date from day 63 after the first vaccine or placebo injection. Donation came from an adult in Boston who was aged 18-55 years. TCRdb's table, derived via immunoSEQ multiplex PCR, lists solely in-frame clones and lacks some. The sample includes fewer than 400,000 clones, roughly 90% of them seen just once.

The source is a person aged 18-65 years who received the Ad26.COV2.S COVID-19 vaccine or a placebo. The chain links TRBV18 to TRBJ1-6; D might be TRBD1 (6 bases). The material sequenced was peripheral blood, taken in a trial of Ad26.COV2.S vaccine versus placebo. In DNA, the CDR3 is TGTGCCAGCTCAAAGGACAGCGGGGATTCACCCCTCCACTTT. This translates into CASSKDSGDSPLHF. The full variable domain, with the rest looked up from reference TRBV18 and TRBJ1-6, is NAGVMQNPRHLVRRRGQEARLRCSPMKGHSHVYWYRQLPEEGLKFMVYLQKENIIDESGMPKERFSAEFPKEGPSILRIQQVVRGDSAAYFCASSKDSGDSPLHFGNGTRLTVT.